This T cell receptor beta chain was observed in a study of T-cell reconstitution after alpha-beta-depleted transplantation in children. A TCRbeta library incorporating unique molecular identifiers was prepared. TCRdb re-derived calls from the PCR reads in MiXCR, one entry per CDR3 protein. The repertoire holds hundreds of thousands of distinct CDR3 sequences, with roughly 15% as singletons. The V and J ends lost 4 bases and 0 bases respectively, with 10 bases between them. The CDR3 spans 13 residues. Germline loops: CDR1 SQVTM, CDR2 ANQGSEA. The study's findings and limits: A year had passed since transplant, and T-cell counts and diversity by then came mostly from newly produced T cells. For some patients, TCRbeta diversity was high at day 60 because of recipient T cells and thymic progenitors that survived. By about two months after transplant, alpha-beta T cells reportedly arose from several hundred graft clones that had expanded.

This clonotype was seen a handful of times. As yet, its antigen is unknown. This TCR was recovered from a male patient younger than 18 who had a stem cell transplant for acute lymphoblastic leukemia, so the T cells may come from the graft donor. This chain connects TRBV29-1 to TRBJ2-7; no definite D call. This material consisted of PBMCs, mostly from graft donor cells, taken 360 days after TCRalphabeta/CD19-depleted stem cell transplant. As DNA, the CDR3 is TGCAGCGTTGTTACGGCCAGCTCCTACGAGCAGTACTTC. This gives the protein CSVVTASSYEQYF.